This TCR beta chain was observed in a study of blood T cell repertoires in COVID-19. Study-wide context: The study drew acute and convalescent COVID-19 samples from the United States, Italy and Spain.

Participants reported their clinical history, and cohort assignment relied on those reports. Donors in Cohort 3 who had recovered were those with two negative PCRs, healthcare professional clearance, or resolution of their symptoms. V shed 5 bases, J shed 7 bases, and the junction held 7 bases outside the gene matches. This CDR3 has 13 residues. Germline CDR1 SNHLY, CDR2 FYNNEI. Per the authors' pipeline: From reference gene primer amplification, estimates of nucleated cell counts were derived. This table comes from immunoSEQ multiplex PCR, and its TCRdb copy is limited to in-frame clones, with some not included. That table furnishes V, J and clone size, whereas the DNA furnished D and trimming. The repertoire holds 200,000 or so clones, with roughly 80% as singletons.

This chain joins TRBV2 and TRBJ1-1, with 7 bases lining up with TRBD1. The receptor comes from a man between 40 and 49 years old who had recovered from COVID-19. Material for sequencing was PBMCs or T cells enriched from blood (not recorded which). CDR3 protein: CASSKQGIVEAFF. As DNA, the CDR3 is TGTGCCAGCAGTAAACAGGGGATTGTTGAAGCTTTCTTT.